This note documents a single T cell receptor beta chain sequence. This entry is derived from a study of cytomegalovirus exposure and HLA in healthy donors. A multiplex PCR was run with 60 Vbeta primers and 13 Jbeta primers. TCRdb keeps only in-frame clones here, not all; method: immunoSEQ multiplex PCR. The table includes some 200,000 clones, 77% detected once. This CDR3 has 14 residues. The ends were cut back, 3 bases at V and 4 bases at J, with 12 bases in the middle. The germline V gene has CDR1 KGHSH and CDR2 LQKENI. This chain uses TRBV18 with TRBJ1-2, with TRBD1 as a possible D gene (5 bases). The material sequenced was PBMCs. This TCR was sampled from a woman aged 60-75 years in good health and CMV-seropositive. The CDR3 nucleotides are TGTGCCAGCTCACCGGACATTCTCGTCTATGGCTACACCTTC. This codes for CASSPDILVYGYTF.